Listed here are 30 T cell receptor beta chains from one sample, sequenced in a study of blood T cell repertoires in COVID-19 (dated by TCRdb to about 2020). The library was generated by the immunoSEQ multiplex PCR assay. TCRdb stores this immuneACCESS table with in-frame sequences only. Part of the clones is absent; in the studies checked, under half of the shortfall reflects unresolved V genes, and no reason is known for the rest. This sample is represented by 150,000 to 200,000 clones; less than 85% of them were singletons. The top ten clonotypes cover 3% of the sample. The specimen sequenced was peripheral blood. These receptors were collected from a woman aged 80 or over with acute or convalescent COVID-19.

V and J are TRBV5-1 and TRBJ2-5, with 9 positions matching TRBD1. The trim removed 4 bases at V and 5 bases at J, leaving 12 bases unmatched. Germline V gene data show CDR1 as SGHRS and CDR2 as YFSETQ. This CDR3 comprises 16 residues. The CDR3 spells CASSTSPGQGGETQYF. CDR3 bases: TGCGCCAGCAGCACCAGCCCGGGACAGGGAGGGGAGACCCAGTACTTC.

The V call is TRBV7-2, the J call TRBJ2-3, with TRBD2 identical over 15 bases. The CDR3 contains 19 residues. Per the germline V gene, CDR1 is SGHTA and CDR2 is FQGNSA. The ends lost 1 base at V and 6 bases at J; junction bases unmatched: 11. The CDR3 DNA is TGTGCCAGCAGCTTAGACCCCCCTGGACTAGCGGGAGGGCGTGATACGCAGTATTTT. Its translation: CASSLDPPGLAGGRDTQYF.

The V gene is TRBV5-1, the J gene TRBJ2-7, with TRBD2 matching over 10 bases. With V trimmed by 0 bases and J by 0 bases, 3 bases remained unmatched. The CDR3 sequence is 16 residues long. Germline V CDR1 and CDR2: SGHRS, YFSETQ. Here the CDR3 reads CASSLAASGSSYEQYF. The DNA for the CDR3 is TGCGCCAGCAGCTTGGCCGCTAGCGGGAGCTCCTACGAGCAGTACTTC.

This clone came up once. The chain recombines TRBV19 with TRBJ1-1, with D possibly being TRBD1 (5 bases). The CDR3 is 13 residues long. The germline CDR1 and CDR2 sequences are LNHDA and SQIVND (reference sequence). V dropped 0 bases and J dropped 8 bases, with 10 bases sitting between them. The CDR3 loop reads CASSIDQSGEAFF. In DNA form, the CDR3 reads TGTGCCAGTAGTATAGATCAGTCAGGGGAAGCTTTCTTT.

This clone was found once. The chain has TRBV24-1 and TRBJ1-1, with D hard to call. CDR1 is KGHDR, CDR2 SFDVKD, per germline. The germline V and J ends were trimmed by 4 bases and 7 bases, with 6 bases remaining between them. CDR3 size: 11 residues. The CDR3 loop is CATSDAGEAFF. The CDR3 nucleotides read TGTGCCACCAGTGACGCCGGTGAAGCTTTCTTT.

The V and J genes are TRBV5-4 and TRBJ2-6; 8 positions match TRBD1. V lost 4 bases and J lost 13; bases outside the gene matches: 16. The CDR3 sequence is 16 residues long. Germline CDR1 is SGHNT and CDR2 is YYREEE (reference sequence). CDR3 sequence reads: CASSPRTGFSLGVLTF. The CDR3 nucleotides read TGTGCCAGCAGCCCGAGGACAGGGTTCTCCCTTGGGGTCCTGACTTTC.

This clone was seen a few times. V is TRBV7-3 and J is TRBJ2-2; 12 bases agree with TRBD2. This CDR3 spans 18 amino acids. The V gene's germline CDR1 is SGHTA and CDR2 FQGTGA. The ends lost 3 bases at V and 1 base at J; junction bases unmatched: 6. The CDR3 coding sequence is TGTGCCAGCAGCTTCCTCGGGGGACTAGCGGGGAACACCGGGGAGCTGTTTTTT. Encoded protein: CASSFLGGLAGNTGELFF.

J is TRBJ2-4 and V is TRBV6-5, with 9 bases matching TRBD1. The CDR3 totals 16 residues. CDR1 is MNHEY and CDR2 is SVGAGI in the germline V gene. V lost 2 bases and J lost 4; bases outside the gene matches: 6. The CDR3 loop is CASSYGQGTSKNIQYF. The CDR3 region has the DNA TGTGCCAGCAGTTACGGACAGGGGACTTCAAAAAACATTCAGTACTTC.

This chain links TRBV12-5 with TRBJ2-2; 11 bases match TRBD2. The CDR3 is 15 amino acids. Germline CDR1 LGHNT, CDR2 FRNRAP. J lost 3 bases, V lost 6 bases, and 3 bases had no gene match. The CDR3 DNA reads as TGTGCTAGTGGCCTACTAGCGGGGGACACCGGGGAGCTGTTTTTT. Residues: CASGLLAGDTGELFF.

The chain is built from TRBV5-1 and TRBJ2-1; D may be TRBD1 (5 bases). The V gene lost 4 bases and the J gene lost 2 bases, with 19 bases spanning the gap. Per germline, CDR1 SGHRS and CDR2 YFSETQ. The length of the CDR3 is 17 residues. The CDR3 protein is CASSPRYMKGTYNEQFF. In DNA form, the CDR3 reads TGCGCCAGCAGCCCGCGCTATATGAAGGGGACCTACAATGAGCAGTTCTTC.

The rearrangement links TRBV10-3 to TRBJ1-2; D not certain. Germline V lookup: CDR1 ENHRY, CDR2 SYGVKD. Trimming pared 11 bases from V and 2 bases from J, leaving 21 bases between. There are 15 residues in the CDR3. CDR3 DNA sequence: TGTGCCTCACAAATGGTTCGAACCCAGAACTATGGCTACACCTTC. Translated: CASQMVRTQNYGYTF.

The chain employs TRBV18 and TRBJ1-6; no firm D call. There are 16 residues in the CDR3. Per germline, CDR1 KGHSH and CDR2 LQKENI. V was shortened by 3 bases and J by 8 bases, with 17 bases between the two germline ends. The CDR3 region has the DNA TGTGCCAGCTCACCCACCCCCGCCGCGGAGGATTCACCCCTCCACTTT. It is translated as CASSPTPAAEDSPLHF.

The chain employs TRBV7-6 and TRBJ2-2; tentatively, D is TRBD1 (5 bases). Germline lookup yields CDR1 SGHVS and CDR2 FNYEAQ. V lost 5 bases and J 1 base, leaving 14 bases between the germline ends. This CDR3 has 16 residues. The CDR3 loop is CASSPPPQGNTGELFF. CDR3 sequence (DNA): TGTGCCAGCAGCCCCCCCCCGCAGGGGAACACCGGGGAGCTGTTTTTT.

V usage is TRBV19 and J usage is TRBJ1-1; D not resolved. Germline CDR1 reads LNHDA; CDR2 reads SQIVND (reference sequence). The ends were cut back, 4 bases at V and 1 base at J, with 7 bases in the middle. This CDR3 contains 13 residues. The chain's CDR3 is CASSSGRNTEAFF. CDR3 bases: TGTGCCAGTAGTAGCGGCAGGAACACTGAAGCTTTCTTT.

The rearrangement joins TRBV10-3 to TRBJ2-7, with 12 bases fitting TRBD2. The CDR3 is made up of 18 amino acids. Per the germline V gene, CDR1 is ENHRY and CDR2 is SYGVKD. Losses at the gene ends were 0 bases for V and 0 bases for J; bases not matched to a gene: 6. The CDR3 reads CAISESGTSGLSSYEQYF. CDR3 nucleotides: TGTGCCATCAGTGAGTCCGGGACTAGCGGGTTAAGCTCCTACGAGCAGTACTTC.

The chain carries TRBV3-1 (or the pseudogene TRBV3-2) and TRBJ1-6; TRBD1 matches 8 bases. V was clipped by 0 bases and J by 6 bases; unmatched bases: 4. This CDR3 is 16 amino acids long. The V gene's germline CDR1 is LGHDT and CDR2 YNNKEL (reference sequence). The CDR3 loop is CASSQETGVGNSPLHF. The CDR3 DNA sequence: TGTGCCAGCAGCCAAGAGACAGGGGTCGGTAATTCACCCCTCCACTTT.

V gene TRBV2 combines with J gene TRBJ2-3; unclear D gene. Germline CDR1 SNHLY, CDR2 FYNNEI. The CDR3 runs 14 residues. Between the trimmed V and J ends, which lost 6 bases and 0 bases, there was a span of 10 bases. The CDR3 DNA follows: TGTGCCAGCAGCAGCGTATCTAGCACAGATACGCAGTATTTT. This codes for CASSSVSSTDTQYF.

The V and J genes are TRBV19 and TRBJ2-3; D is undetermined. V dropped 3 bases and J dropped 0 bases, with 7 bases sitting between them. CDR3 length: 14 amino acids. Germline CDR1 and CDR2: LNHDA and SQIVND (reference sequence). This chain's CDR3 is CASSIGRSTDTQYF. As DNA, the CDR3 is TGTGCCAGTAGTATTGGCCGTAGCACAGATACGCAGTATTTT.

The chain combines TRBV10-1 with TRBJ2-1; TRBD1 aligns across 10 bases. The CDR3 loop spans 16 amino acids. The V segment lost 0 bases and the J segment 4 bases; nucleotides outside the gene matches: 3. The V gene's germline CDR1 is WNHNN and CDR2 SYGVQD (reference sequence). For the CDR3, the DNA is TGCGCCAGCAGTGAGTCGGGACAGGGGACGTACAATGAGCAGTTCTTC. Amino acid sequence: CASSESGQGTYNEQFF.

The gene calls are TRBV5-4 and TRBJ2-5, with 13 positions matching TRBD2. V lost 4 bases to trimming and J lost 5 bases; unmatched junction nucleotides: 5. CDR1 SGHNT and CDR2 YYREEE come from the germline V gene (reference sequence). There are 15 residues in the CDR3. This chain's CDR3 is CASSPGLAGAETQYF. DNA of the CDR3: TGTGCCAGCAGCCCAGGACTAGCGGGAGCTGAGACCCAGTACTTC. The variable domain in full, with the rest retrieved from reference TRBV5-4 and TRBJ2-5, is ETGVTQSPTHLIKTRGQQVTLRCSSQSGHNTVSWYQQALGQGPQFIFQYYREEENGRGNFPPRFSGLQFPNYSSELNVNALELDDSALYLCASSPGLAGAETQYFGPGTRLLVL.

This chain links TRBV27 with TRBJ2-3; 8 bases are shared with TRBD2. The V gene end was trimmed by 3 bases and the J gene end by 4 bases; junction bases not matched to a gene: 9. CDR3 length equals 16 residues. Germline loops: CDR1 MNHEY, CDR2 SMNVEV (reference sequence). CDR3 in amino acids: CASSFRGGAGADTQYF. DNA of the CDR3: TGTGCCAGCAGTTTTCGGGGGGGGGCGGGAGCAGATACGCAGTATTTT.

V and J are TRBV4-3 and TRBJ1-3; D not resolved. CDR3 size: 18 residues. V lost 0 bases and J 0 bases, leaving 15 bases between the germline ends. From germline, CDR1 is LGHNA and CDR2 YSLEER. In nucleotides, the CDR3 is TGCGCCAGCAGCCAAGATATCGCAGGCCTTAGCTCTGGAAACACCATATATTTT. This codes for CASSQDIAGLSSGNTIYF.

The V gene is TRBV2, the J gene TRBJ2-5; D uncertain. This CDR3 comprises 12 residues. CDR1 SNHLY and CDR2 FYNNEI come from the germline V gene. The ends were cut back, 6 bases at V and 2 bases at J, with 7 bases in the middle. CDR3 sequence: CASRGQQETQYF. CDR3 DNA: TGTGCCAGCAGGGGCCAACAAGAGACCCAGTACTTC.

The chain uses TRBV5-6 and TRBJ2-5; a weak D match, TRBD2 (7 bases). This CDR3 comprises 13 residues. Trimming removed 2 bases at V and 7 bases at J, with 12 bases between. Per germline, CDR1 SGHDT and CDR2 YYEEEE. The CDR3 DNA reads TGTGCCAGCAGCTTACAGGGAGGGGGGACCCAGTACTTC. Translation: CASSLQGGGTQYF. Based on the CDR3 plus reference TRBV5-6 and TRBJ2-5, the full variable domain is DAGVTQSPTHLIKTRGQQVTLRCSPKSGHDTVSWYQQALGQGPQFIFQYYEEEERQRGNFPDRFSGHQFPNYSSELNVNALLLGDSALYLCASSLQGGGTQYFGPGTRLLVL.

The V and J genes are TRBV6-5 and TRBJ2-1; TRBD2 matches at 7 bases. CDR3 size: 14 residues. V was clipped by 6 bases and J by 4 bases; unmatched bases: 6. CDR1 is MNHEY, CDR2 SVGAGI, per germline. The CDR3 DNA follows: TGTGCCAGCAGAAGCGGGATGGTTTACAATGAGCAGTTCTTC. It is translated as CASRSGMVYNEQFF.

This clone was seen just once. This rearrangement joins TRBV11-2 to TRBJ1-1, with unresolved D. The CDR3 contains 13 residues. CDR1 and CDR2 from the germline V gene are SGHAT and FQNNGV. Trimming pared 2 bases from V and 3 bases from J, leaving 7 bases between. The CDR3 coding sequence is TGTGCCAGCAGCTTAATTGTCTACACTGAAGCTTTCTTT. Protein: CASSLIVYTEAFF.

The chain recombines TRBV4-2 with TRBJ1-1; D is possibly TRBD1 (6 bases). The V and J ends lost 2 bases and 1 base respectively, with 11 bases between them. CDR1 LGHNA and CDR2 YNFKEQ come from the germline V gene. This CDR3 comprises 15 residues. CDR3 DNA: TGTGCCAGCAGCCAACCGGGACAAAAGAACACTGAAGCTTTCTTT. Residues: CASSQPGQKNTEAFF.

The rearrangement uses TRBV10-1 and TRBJ2-1; D is uncertain. The CDR3 length is 12 residues. V was pared by 1 base and J by 7 bases, with 5 bases between. The V gene's germline CDR1 is WNHNN and CDR2 SYGVQD (reference sequence). CDR3: CASSELANEQFF. CDR3 nucleotide sequence: TGCGCCAGCAGTGAGTTGGCAAATGAGCAGTTCTTC.

The rearrangement joins TRBV11-2 to TRBJ2-3; D gene uncertain. The CDR3 sequence is 13 residues long. V dropped 1 base and J dropped 6 bases, with 8 bases sitting between them. The germline CDR1 and CDR2 sequences are SGHAT and FQNNGV. CDR3 DNA: TGTGCCAGCAGCTTAGGTCGTCAGGATACGCAGTATTTT. Protein: CASSLGRQDTQYF. Looking up the rest from reference TRBV11-2 and TRBJ2-3 gives the full variable domain: EAGVAQSPRYKIIEKRQSVAFWCNPISGHATLYWYQQILGQGPKLLIQFQNNGVVDDSQLPKDRFSAERLKGVDSTLKIQPAKLEDSAVYLCASSLGRQDTQYFGPGTRLTVL.

The rearrangement uses TRBV19 and TRBJ2-7; 7 positions match TRBD1. The CDR3 covers 14 residues. V was pared by 5 bases and J by 1 base, with 5 bases of the junction left unmatched. Germline loops: CDR1 LNHDA, CDR2 SQIVND (reference sequence). The CDR3 nucleotides are TGTGCCAGTAGTGGGCCAGGGGGATCCTACGAGCAGTACTTC. Residues: CASSGPGGSYEQYF. Full variable domain (missing parts from reference TRBV19 and TRBJ2-7): DGGITQSPKYLFRKEGQNVTLSCEQNLNHDAMYWYRQDPGQGLRLIYYSQIVNDFQKGDIAEGYSVSREKKESFPLTVTSAQKNPTAFYLCASSGPGGSYEQYFGPGTRLTVT.